This T cell receptor (beta chain) derives from a study of T cell responses to AZD1222 COVID-19 vaccine. Study-wide background: Some second doses came at about 4 weeks and others at about 12 weeks; these were pooled. General observations from the study: Dominant at 160-218 and 743-854, vaccine-associated CD4 TCRs also spanned spike. Donor demographics were predominantly white British with a female majority; clonal diversity may be underestimated.

Data came from immunoSEQ multiplex PCR; TCRdb stores just in-frame clones and leaves some out. The data hold roughly 140,000 clones, with about 91% observed a single time. The germline gives CDR1 SGHRS, CDR2 YFSETQ. V shed 6 bases and J 4 bases; nucleotides not matched to a gene: 7. The CDR3 covers 15 residues. As for this clone: What it recognizes is unknown.

This clonotype was obtained from an adult in good health. The specimen was peripheral blood, collected on day 0 of AZD1222 vaccination. The chain uses TRBV5-1 and TRBJ2-1, with 10 bases that match TRBD2. CDR3 protein: CASTLTSGPYNEQFF. As DNA, the CDR3 is TGCGCCAGCACCCTGACTAGCGGGCCTTACAATGAGCAGTTCTTC.